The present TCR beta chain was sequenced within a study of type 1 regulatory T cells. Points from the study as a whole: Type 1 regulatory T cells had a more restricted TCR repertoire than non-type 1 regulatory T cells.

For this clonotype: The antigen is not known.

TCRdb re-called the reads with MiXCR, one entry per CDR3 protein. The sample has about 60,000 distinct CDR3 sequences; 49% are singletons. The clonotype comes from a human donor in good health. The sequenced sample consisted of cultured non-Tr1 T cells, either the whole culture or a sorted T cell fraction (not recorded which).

The CDR3 protein is CASSLGQSYNEQFF. CDR3 DNA sequence: TGCGCCAGCAGCTTGGGACAGTCCTACAATGAGCAGTTCTTC. The J gene is TRBJ2-1, the V gene TRBV5-1, with a tentative D call TRBD1 (5 bases). Trimming left V 0 bases short and J 1 base short, with 5 bases between. CDR3 length equals 14 residues. Germline V gene lookup returns CDR1 SGHRS and CDR2 YFSETQ.